This T cell receptor beta chain was sequenced in a study of radiotherapy plus CTLA-4 blockade in lung cancer. The study's findings and limits: Best predicting response, reportedly, were early blood T cell clone dynamics, with interferon-beta.

Assay used: immunoSEQ multiplex PCR; TCRdb lists only in-frame clones, some missing. The sample shows approximately 85,000 clones, around 83% of them seen only once. This CDR3 spans 14 amino acids. The V gene's germline CDR1 is MGHDK and CDR2 SYGVNS. To note about this clone: The target antigen is unknown. One end of the junction is discordant with germline, which a read error may explain.

The chain combines TRBV25-1 with TRBJ1-3, with 7 bases matching TRBD1. This clonotype was obtained from a human donor with non-small cell lung cancer that progressed on radiotherapy plus ipilimumab. The input for sequencing was peripheral blood, taken from a patient treated with radiotherapy plus ipilimumab. As DNA, the CDR3 is TGTGCCAGCACTGAATCGGGACAGCGAAACACCATATATTTT. It encodes CASTESGQRNTIYF.